Each of the 24 T cell receptor beta chains below was sequenced from the same sample in a study of T cells in localized non-small cell lung cancer. Profiled with immunoSEQ multiplex PCR; TCRdb holds only in-frame clones, not every one. The sample has around 100,000 clones, 87% seen once. Sequencing was performed on peripheral blood, taken before any cancer treatment. All receptors come from a man aged 35 to 69 with stage I squamous cell lung carcinoma.

This rearrangement joins TRBV5-4 to TRBJ2-3; D assignment may be TRBD1 or TRBD2 (5 bases each). This CDR3 is built from 17 residues. CDR1 SGHNT and CDR2 YYREEE come from the germline V gene (reference sequence). V lost 0 bases and J 5 bases, leaving 19 bases between the germline ends. For the CDR3, the DNA is TGTGCCAGCAGCTTGGTAATAGTCCAGGGAGTCGGAGATACGCAGTATTTT. This translates into CASSLVIVQGVGDTQYF.

A note on this clone: The same CDR3 also results from other DNA sequences found in this sample. CDR3 nucleotides: TGTGCCAGCAGCTTACAGGGGAACACTGAAGCTTTCTTT. This encodes CASSLQGNTEAFF. The chain has TRBV14 and TRBJ1-1; tentative D call: TRBD1 (6 bases). Germline lookup yields CDR1 SGHDN and CDR2 FVKESK. The CDR3 is 13 amino acids. The V gene lost 5 bases and the J gene lost 1 base, with 8 bases spanning the gap.

The genes are TRBV29-1 and TRBJ1-1; D is unresolved. CDR1 is SQVTM and CDR2 is ANQGSEA in the germline V gene. Trimming took off 0 bases at V and 5 bases at J, with 13 bases between the two ends. The CDR3 spans 14 residues. The CDR3 sequence: CSVEDARVTTEAFF. Written as DNA, the CDR3 is TGCAGCGTTGAAGATGCCAGAGTAACTACTGAAGCTTTCTTT.

J is TRBJ2-2 and V is TRBV5-1; a weak D match, TRBD1 (6 bases). Germline V gives CDR1 SGHRS, CDR2 YFSETQ. The CDR3 covers 16 residues. Trimming stripped 0 bases from V and 6 bases from J, with 15 bases between. CDR3 sequence: CASSLGRTAMAGELFF. In DNA, the CDR3 is TGCGCCAGCAGCTTGGGCAGGACAGCAATGGCCGGGGAGCTGTTTTTT.

The chain joins TRBV6-1 to TRBJ1-6, with D perhaps TRBD1 (5 bases). The germline V gene has CDR1 MNHNS and CDR2 SASEGT. The CDR3 runs to 15 residues. Trimming removed 0 bases from V and 7 bases from J, with 10 bases in between. CDR3 protein: CASSEARGNNSPLHF. As DNA, the CDR3 is TGTGCCAGCAGTGAAGCTCGGGGGAACAATTCACCCCTCCACTTT.

The gene calls are TRBV25-1 and TRBJ1-1; the match to TRBD1 covers 7 bases. The CDR3 covers 15 residues. Losses at the gene ends were 2 bases for V and 0 bases for J; bases not matched to a gene: 3. The germline gives CDR1 MGHDK, CDR2 SYGVNS. The CDR3 spells CASSEQTGLNTEAFF. The CDR3 DNA follows: TGTGCCAGCAGTGAACAGACAGGGCTGAACACTGAAGCTTTCTTT. The full variable domain, in which reference TRBV25-1 and TRBJ1-1 provide the parts outside the CDR3, is EADIYQTPRYLVIGTGKKITLECSQTMGHDKMYWYQQDPGMELHLIHYSYGVNSTEKGDLSSESTVSRIRTEHFPLTLESARPSHTSQYLCASSEQTGLNTEAFFGQGTRLTVV.

The chain has TRBV5-6 and TRBJ1-4; 10 nucleotides agree with TRBD1. With 4 bases clipped from V and 8 bases from J, the junction kept 11 bases outside the gene matches. Germline CDR1 is SGHDT and CDR2 is YYEEEE. The CDR3 spans 16 residues. In DNA form, the CDR3 reads TGTGCCAGCAGCAGGGGGGACAGGGGCGGCTGGGAAAAACTGTTTTTT. Protein sequence: CASSRGDRGGWEKLFF.

On this clone itself: At one of its ends the junction is not consistent with the germline gene, which may arise from a read error. The chain recombines TRBV14 with TRBJ2-1; either TRBD1 or TRBD2 may fit D (5 bases each). The germline V gene encodes CDR1 SGHDN and CDR2 FVKESK. The CDR3 contains 17 residues. CDR3 coding DNA: TGTGCCAGCGGTGGTCACCCGGGACGGGGCACCTACAATGCGCAGTTCTTC. It specifies CASGGHPGRGTYNAQFF.

V is TRBV11-2 and J is TRBJ2-7; TRBD2 is a possible D gene (5 bases). The germline V and J ends were trimmed by 4 bases and 2 bases, with 9 bases remaining between them. Germline CDR1 reads SGHAT; CDR2 reads FQNNGV. The length of the CDR3 is 13 residues. CDR3 coding DNA: TGTGCCAGCAGCTATGGGGAGCCCTACGAGCAGTACTTC. As protein: CASSYGEPYEQYF.

By proportion, this clone is medium-sized. This chain uses TRBV7-3 with TRBJ1-2; D ambiguous. Trimming stripped 5 bases from V and 7 bases from J, with 14 bases between. Per germline, CDR1 SGHTA and CDR2 FQGTGA. The CDR3 has 13 residues. As DNA, the CDR3 is TGTGCCAGCAGCCTGGACCCAGGACGTGGCTACACCTTC. Its protein is CASSLDPGRGYTF.

Only a few counts were recorded for this clone. This chain connects TRBV5-1 to TRBJ2-2; 7 positions agree with TRBD2. The CDR3 runs 15 residues. V lost 1 base, J lost 5 bases, and 5 bases stayed unmatched. Germline V gene sequence: CDR1 SGHRS, CDR2 YFSETQ. CDR3 sequence (DNA): TGCGCCAGCAGCTTGAGCGGGGAGCGGACCGGGGAGCTGTTTTTT. Residues: CASSLSGERTGELFF.

This chain links TRBV7-9 with TRBJ2-3; perhaps TRBD1 as D (5 bases). This CDR3 spans 16 amino acids. Germline CDR1 reads SEHNR; CDR2 reads FQNEAQ (reference sequence). V was cut by 1 base and J by 2 bases, with 13 bases left in between. CDR3 residues: CASSLEGLAATDTQYF. In nucleotides, the CDR3 is TGTGCCAGCAGCTTAGAGGGGTTAGCCGCCACAGATACGCAGTATTTT.

The chain couples TRBV2 to TRBJ1-5; TRBD1 aligns across 7 bases. Germline values: CDR1 SNHLY, CDR2 FYNNEI. The junction had 8 bases not matched to a gene; V was cut back by 3 bases and J by 6 bases. This CDR3 has 15 amino acids. The CDR3 loop is CASSDGGPGGQPQHF. In nucleotides, the CDR3 is TGTGCCAGCAGTGATGGCGGCCCAGGGGGTCAGCCCCAGCATTTT.

This clone was counted a few times. V gene TRBV6-1 combines with J gene TRBJ2-7; no definite D call. The V gene's germline CDR1 is MNHNS and CDR2 SASEGT. V dropped 0 bases and J dropped 7 bases, with 10 bases sitting between them. The CDR3 totals 13 residues. The CDR3 DNA is TGTGCCAGCAGTGAAGCCCACCTTCCGGAGCAGTACTTC. This sequence encodes CASSEAHLPEQYF.

The chain has TRBV7-9 and TRBJ2-5; 11 bases line up with TRBD1. This CDR3 region has 16 residues. The germline gives CDR1 SEHNR, CDR2 FQNEAQ (reference sequence). V was pared by 4 bases and J by 5 bases, with 9 bases of the junction left unmatched. CDR3 nucleotides: TGTGCCAGCAGCTACTCCGGGACAGGGGGACGGGAGACCCAGTACTTC. Translation: CASSYSGTGGRETQYF.

CDR3 in amino acids: CASSQDKVGRKANTIYF. CDR3 DNA sequence: TGCGCCAGCAGCCAGGACAAAGTTGGACGCAAGGCGAACACCATATATTTT. The gene calls are TRBV4-1 and TRBJ1-3; TRBD1 might be the D (5 bases). CDR3 length: 17 residues. V was trimmed by 3 bases and J by 7 bases, leaving 22 bases between them. CDR1 and CDR2 from the germline V gene are MGHRA and YSYEKL.

The chain couples TRBV7-3 to TRBJ1-2; D possibly corresponds to TRBD1 (5 bases). The V end was cut by 2 bases, the J end by 7 bases, with 14 bases between. Germline V lookup: CDR1 SGHTA, CDR2 FQGTGA. The CDR3 is made up of 14 amino acids. DNA for the CDR3: TGTGCCAGCAGCTTAGGTGGCAGGGAAAGTGGCTACACCTTC. Translation: CASSLGGRESGYTF. Filled out from reference TRBV7-3 and TRBJ1-2, the complete variable domain reads GAGVSQTPSNKVTEKGKYVELRCDPISGHTALYWYRQSLGQGPEFLIYFQGTGAADDSGLPNDRFFAVRPEGSVSTLKIQRTERGDSAVYLCASSLGGRESGYTFGSGTRLTVV.

The chain couples TRBV14 to TRBJ2-3; maybe TRBD2 (5 bases). Trimming removed 0 bases from V and 10 bases from J, with 11 bases in between. Germline V CDR1 and CDR2: SGHDN, FVKESK. The length of the CDR3 is 13 residues. CDR3 amino acids: CASSQDLAGPQYF. The CDR3 DNA is TGTGCCAGCAGCCAAGACCTAGCTGGGCCGCAGTATTTT. The full variable domain, completed using reference TRBV14 and TRBJ2-3, is EAGVTQFPSHSVIEKGQTVTLRCDPISGHDNLYWYRRVMGKEIKFLLHFVKESKQDESGMPNNRFLAERTGGTYSTLKVQPAELEDSGVYFCASSQDLAGPQYFGPGTRLTVL.

The gene calls are TRBV29-1 and TRBJ1-1; D gene ambiguous. The V end lost 5 bases, the J end lost 0 bases, and 10 bases lay between the germline ends. There are 13 residues in the CDR3. Germline CDR1 reads SQVTM; CDR2 reads ANQGSEA. The CDR3 loop reads CSVRLSMNTEAFF. The CDR3, as DNA: TGCAGCGTTCGACTCAGCATGAACACTGAAGCTTTCTTT.

This clone appeared once. V and J are TRBV7-9 and TRBJ1-3; D is ambiguous. The CDR3 loop spans 12 amino acids. CDR1 is SEHNR and CDR2 is FQNEAQ in the germline V gene (reference sequence). Trimming took off 5 bases at V and 0 bases at J, with 2 bases between the two ends. The chain's CDR3 is CASSNSGNTIYF. CDR3 coding DNA: TGTGCCAGCAGCAACTCTGGAAACACCATATATTTT.

J is TRBJ2-5 and V is TRBV7-2; 10 bases agree with TRBD1. V lost 5 bases, J lost 5 bases, and 14 bases stayed unmatched. CDR3 length: 17 amino acids. Looked up from germline, CDR1 is SGHTA and CDR2 is FQGNSA. Here the CDR3 reads CASSISGTGALWETQYF. In DNA form, the CDR3 reads TGTGCCAGCAGCATATCCGGGACAGGGGCTTTATGGGAGACCCAGTACTTC.

J is TRBJ1-1 and V is TRBV27, with 10 bases that match TRBD1. J gave up 4 bases and V 5 bases, and 13 bases lay outside the gene matches. The CDR3 covers 17 residues. In germline, CDR1 is MNHEY, CDR2 SMNVEV (reference sequence). The CDR3 DNA reads TGTGCCAGCAGTCCACGAAGGACAGGGGGAATAGGCACTGAAGCTTTCTTT. It codes for CASSPRRTGGIGTEAFF.

The V and J genes are TRBV11-2 and TRBJ2-5; D perhaps matches TRBD2 (6 bases). The V gene's germline CDR1 is SGHAT and CDR2 FQNNGV. CDR3 length: 15 amino acids. V was cut by 1 base and J by 1 base, with 10 bases left in between. DNA for the CDR3: TGTGCCAGCAGCTTAGGCGGGGCCCGCCAAGAGACCCAGTACTTC. Translated: CASSLGGARQETQYF.

The chain combines TRBV5-1 with TRBJ2-5; D unclear. CDR1 is SGHRS and CDR2 is YFSETQ in the germline V gene. Trimming cost V 4 bases and J 5 bases, with 12 bases left between them. The CDR3 totals 13 residues. CDR3 DNA: TGCGCCAGCAGCGATCAACCCCAGGAGACCCAGTACTTC. Encoded protein: CASSDQPQETQYF.